This T cell receptor beta chain was identified during a study of cytomegalovirus exposure and HLA in healthy donors. Primers for the PCR totalled 60 Vbeta and 13 Jbeta. Libraries were prepared by immunoSEQ multiplex PCR; TCRdb keeps only in-frame clonotypes and omits some of them. The sample includes more than 85,000 clones, roughly three quarters seen only once; the top ten take roughly 9.3%. Points on this clone: Its antigen remains unknown.

Germline CDR1 SGHTA, CDR2 FQGNSA. CDR3 length equals 15 residues. After removal of 7 bases from V and 8 bases from J, the junction contained 11 bases not matched to a gene. Study-wide points: Later on, a genetic analysis was performed. It linked a missense variant in DCLRE1C with V- and J-gene trimming of TCR beta.

The chain links TRBV7-2 to TRBJ2-1, with 10 bases aligning to TRBD2. The specimen sequenced was PBMCs. The clonotype originates from a male donor in good health and CMV-seropositive. CDR3 coding DNA: TGTGCCAGCAACCAGGCGGGACTAGCGTTCGATGAGCAGTTCTTC. Its protein is CASNQAGLAFDEQFF.